Described below is a single T cell receptor beta chain sequence and its context. Original processing methods: Amplifying reference gene primers gave estimates of nucleated cell counts. Using immunoSEQ multiplex PCR, the repertoire was profiled, and TCRdb retains in-frame clones only, with some absent. D and trimming come from the DNA, and the V and J calls and clone size come from that table. This table holds approximately 230,000 clones, 80% to 90% found once. This specimen comes from a study of blood T cell repertoires in COVID-19. Study details: Samples taken during acute and convalescent COVID-19 were collected in the United States, Italy and Spain. T cells, B-cell-depleted T cells, or PBMCs provided the cDNA or gDNA that served as material.

The origin of this receptor is a man under 40 who had recovered from COVID-19. Sequenced: peripheral blood.

The CDR3 loop is CASSLAREEGYTF. The CDR3 DNA reads TGCGCCAGCAGCTTGGCCAGGGAGGAAGGCTACACCTTC. The chain combines TRBV5-1 with TRBJ1-2, with a possible D match to TRBD1 (5 bases). Trimming left V 0 bases short and J 8 bases short, with 11 bases between. Germline assignment: CDR1 SGHRS and CDR2 YFSETQ. The CDR3 contains 13 residues.